The subject of this entry is one TCR beta chain. Antigen unknown. Repertoires were generated with immunoSEQ multiplex PCR, while TCRdb's copy carries only in-frame clones and drops some. Counted here are 75,000 to 90,000 clones, about 83% occurring once; the ten biggest clones make up about 1.5%. The data belong to a study of OX40 agonist ivuxolimab in advanced cancers. Study context: The diagnoses of dose-escalation patients were hepatocellular carcinoma, melanoma, renal cell or head and neck cancer. Three patients, one with hepatocellular carcinoma and two with cutaneous melanoma, responded partially. Overall study results and limits: Undetermined was the antigen specificity of the expanded peripheral T cells. CD4+ T cells averaged fewer expanded clones than CD8+ T cells.

The CDR3 extends over 13 amino acids. Between the trimmed V and J ends, which lost 2 bases and 15 bases, there was a span of 17 bases. Germline loops: CDR1 MRHNA, CDR2 SNTAGT. This sequence was found in an adult with an advanced solid tumor such as melanoma, head and neck, liver or kidney cancer. The sequences come from CD4+ or CD8+ T cells sorted from blood, collected in a trial of the OX40 agonist ivuxolimab. This chain joins TRBV6-4 and TRBJ2-4, with D unresolved. CDR3 in amino acids: CASSDRRCVPPYF. CDR3 DNA sequence: TGTGCCAGCAGTGACCGTCGGTGTGTTCCTCCGTACTTC.